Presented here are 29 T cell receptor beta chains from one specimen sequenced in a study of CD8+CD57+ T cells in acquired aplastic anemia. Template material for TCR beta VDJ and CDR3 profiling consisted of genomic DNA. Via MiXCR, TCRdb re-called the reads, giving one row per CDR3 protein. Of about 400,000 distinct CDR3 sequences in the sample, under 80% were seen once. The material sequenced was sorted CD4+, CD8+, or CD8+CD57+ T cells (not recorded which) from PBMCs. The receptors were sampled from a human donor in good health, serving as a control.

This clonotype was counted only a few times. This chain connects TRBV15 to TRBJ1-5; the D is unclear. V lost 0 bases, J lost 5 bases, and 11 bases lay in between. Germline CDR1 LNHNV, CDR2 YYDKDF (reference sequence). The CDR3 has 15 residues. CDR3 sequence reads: CATSRDLGRYQPQHF. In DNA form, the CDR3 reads TGTGCCACCAGCAGAGACCTAGGACGGTATCAGCCCCAGCATTTT.

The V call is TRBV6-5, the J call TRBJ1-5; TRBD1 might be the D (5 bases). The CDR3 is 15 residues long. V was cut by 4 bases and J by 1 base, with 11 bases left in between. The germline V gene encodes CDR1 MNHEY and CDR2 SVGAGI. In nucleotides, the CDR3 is TGTGCCAGCAGTTCCCAACAGGTCAGCAATCAGCCCCAGCATTTT. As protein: CASSSQQVSNQPQHF.

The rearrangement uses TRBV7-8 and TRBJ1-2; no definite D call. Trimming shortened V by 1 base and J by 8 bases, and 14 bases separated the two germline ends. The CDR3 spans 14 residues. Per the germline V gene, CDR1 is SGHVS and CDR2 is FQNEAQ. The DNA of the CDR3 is TGTGCCAGCAGCTTAGAGCGCGACATAAGGGGCTACACCTTC. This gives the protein CASSLERDIRGYTF.

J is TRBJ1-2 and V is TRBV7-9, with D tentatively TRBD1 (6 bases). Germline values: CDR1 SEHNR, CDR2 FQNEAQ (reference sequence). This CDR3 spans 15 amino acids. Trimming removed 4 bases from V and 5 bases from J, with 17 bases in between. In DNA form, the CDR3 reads TGTGCCAGCAGCTACCGCCGGGACAACCCATATGGCTACACCTTC. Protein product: CASSYRRDNPYGYTF. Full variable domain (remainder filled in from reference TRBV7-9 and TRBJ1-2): DTGVSQNPRHKITKRGQNVTFRCDPISEHNRLYWYRQTLGQGPEFLTYFQNEAQLEKSRLLSDRFSAERPKGSFSTLEIQRTEQGDSAMYLCASSYRRDNPYGYTFGSGTRLTVV.

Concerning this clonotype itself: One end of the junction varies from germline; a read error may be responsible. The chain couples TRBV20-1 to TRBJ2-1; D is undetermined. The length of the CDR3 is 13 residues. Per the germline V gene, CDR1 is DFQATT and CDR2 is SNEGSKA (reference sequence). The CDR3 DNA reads TGCAGTGCTGGAGAGGCAAATCGAGCTGAGCAGTTCTTC. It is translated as CSAGEANRAEQFF.

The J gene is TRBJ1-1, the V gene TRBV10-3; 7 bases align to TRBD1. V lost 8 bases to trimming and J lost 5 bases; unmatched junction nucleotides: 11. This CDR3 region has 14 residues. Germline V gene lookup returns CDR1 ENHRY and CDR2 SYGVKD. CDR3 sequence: CAIGRDREATEAFF. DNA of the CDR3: TGTGCCATCGGCCGCGACAGGGAAGCTACTGAAGCTTTCTTT.

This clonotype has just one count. The CDR3 coding sequence is TGCGCCAGCAGCCGATATGGGGACGCTGAAGCTTTCTTT. Translating gives CASSRYGDAEAFF. The chain links TRBV4-3 to TRBJ1-1, with D possibly TRBD1 on 5 matching bases. V shed 4 bases and J shed 6 bases, with 12 bases lying between them. The germline CDR1 and CDR2 sequences are LGHNA and YSLEER. This CDR3 has 13 amino acids.

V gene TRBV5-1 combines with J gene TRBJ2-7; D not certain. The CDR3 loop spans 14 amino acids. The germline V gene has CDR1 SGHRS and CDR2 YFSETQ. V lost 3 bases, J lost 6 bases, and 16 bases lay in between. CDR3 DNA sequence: TGCGCCAGCAGCTCCCTAACGAACAGTCCCGAGCAGTACTTC. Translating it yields CASSSLTNSPEQYF.

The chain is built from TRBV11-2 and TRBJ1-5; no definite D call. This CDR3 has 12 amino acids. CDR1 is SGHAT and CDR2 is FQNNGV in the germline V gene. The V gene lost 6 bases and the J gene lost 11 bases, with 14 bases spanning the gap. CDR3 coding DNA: TGTGCCAGCAGTCCCTTGGACTGGGCCCAGCATTTT. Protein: CASSPLDWAQHF.

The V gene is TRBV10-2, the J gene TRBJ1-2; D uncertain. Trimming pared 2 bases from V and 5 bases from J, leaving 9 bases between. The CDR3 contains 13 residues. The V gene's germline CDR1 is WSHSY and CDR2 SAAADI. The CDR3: CASSEPAHYGYTF. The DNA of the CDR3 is TGCGCCAGCAGTGAGCCTGCCCATTATGGCTACACCTTC.

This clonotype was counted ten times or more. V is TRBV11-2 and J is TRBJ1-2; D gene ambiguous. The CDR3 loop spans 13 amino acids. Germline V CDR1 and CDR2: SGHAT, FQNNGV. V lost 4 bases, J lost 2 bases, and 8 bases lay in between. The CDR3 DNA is TGTGCCAGCAGCTCACCGGGAAACTATGGCTACACCTTC. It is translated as CASSSPGNYGYTF.

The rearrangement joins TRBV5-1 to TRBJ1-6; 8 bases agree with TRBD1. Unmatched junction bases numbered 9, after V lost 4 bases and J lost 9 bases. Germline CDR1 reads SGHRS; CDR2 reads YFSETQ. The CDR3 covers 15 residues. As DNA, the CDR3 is TGCGCCAGCAGCACAGGTGCGCAGGGGGCTTCACCCCTCCACTTT. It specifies CASSTGAQGASPLHF. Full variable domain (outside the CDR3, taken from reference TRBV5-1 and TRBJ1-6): KAGVTQTPRYLIKTRGQQVTLSCSPISGHRSVSWYQQTPGQGLQFLFEYFSETQRNKGNFPGRFSGRQFSNSRSEMNVSTLELGDSALYLCASSTGAQGASPLHFGNGTRLTVT.

This CDR3 is CASSLTSSYNSPLHF. The CDR3 DNA sequence: TGTGCCAGCAGTTTGACGAGCTCCTATAATTCACCCCTCCACTTT. The chain links TRBV12-5 to TRBJ1-6, with D uncertain. CDR1 and CDR2 from the germline V gene are LGHNT and FRNRAP. The CDR3 extends over 15 amino acids.

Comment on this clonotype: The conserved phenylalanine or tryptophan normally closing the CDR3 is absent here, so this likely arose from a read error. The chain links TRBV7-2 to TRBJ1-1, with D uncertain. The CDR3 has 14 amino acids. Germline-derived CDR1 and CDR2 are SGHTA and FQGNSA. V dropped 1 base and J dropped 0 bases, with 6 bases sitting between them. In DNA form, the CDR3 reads TGTGCCAGCAGCTTAGACTGGGTGAACACTGAAGCTTTCACT. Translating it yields CASSLDWVNTEAFT.

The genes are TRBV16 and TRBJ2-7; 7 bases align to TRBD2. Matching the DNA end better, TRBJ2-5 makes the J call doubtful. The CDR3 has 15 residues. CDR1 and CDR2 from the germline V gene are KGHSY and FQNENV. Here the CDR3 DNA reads TGTGCCAGCAGCCCTCCGGGGGAGGGGCGCGAGACCCAGTACTTC. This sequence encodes CASSPPGEGRETQYF.

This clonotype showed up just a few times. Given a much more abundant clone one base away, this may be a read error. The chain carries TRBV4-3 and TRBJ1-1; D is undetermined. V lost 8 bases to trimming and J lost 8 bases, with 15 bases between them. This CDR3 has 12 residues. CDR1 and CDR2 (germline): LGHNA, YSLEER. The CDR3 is CASGRGGGEAFF. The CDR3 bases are TGCGCCAGCGGCCGCGGTGGTGGGGAAGCTTTCTTT.

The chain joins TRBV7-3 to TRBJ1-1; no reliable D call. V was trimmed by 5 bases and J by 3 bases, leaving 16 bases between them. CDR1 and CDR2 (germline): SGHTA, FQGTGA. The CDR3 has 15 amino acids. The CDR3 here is CASSLIGIEDTEAFF. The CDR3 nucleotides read TGTGCCAGCAGCCTCATAGGGATCGAGGACACTGAAGCTTTCTTT.

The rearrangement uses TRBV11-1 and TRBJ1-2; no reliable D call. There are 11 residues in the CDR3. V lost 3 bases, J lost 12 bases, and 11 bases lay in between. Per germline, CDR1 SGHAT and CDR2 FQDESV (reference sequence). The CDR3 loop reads CASSFRSRDTF. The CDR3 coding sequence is TGTGCCAGCAGCTTCCGCTCCAGAGACACCTTC.

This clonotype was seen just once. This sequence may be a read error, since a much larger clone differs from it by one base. DNA for the CDR3: TGCACCAGCAGGCCGGGACAGCCGAACACCGGGGAGCTGTTTTTT. Amino acid sequence: CTSRPGQPNTGELFF. The chain couples TRBV5-1 to TRBJ2-2; 7 bases are a match to TRBD1. CDR1 and CDR2 from the germline V gene are SGHRS and YFSETQ. This CDR3 is built from 15 residues.

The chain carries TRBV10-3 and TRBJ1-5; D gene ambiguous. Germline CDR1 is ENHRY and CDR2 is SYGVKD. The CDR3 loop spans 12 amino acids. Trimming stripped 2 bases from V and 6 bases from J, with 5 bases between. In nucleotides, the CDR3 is TGTGCCATCAGTGAGGGTGGTCAGCCCCAGCATTTT. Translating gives CAISEGGQPQHF.

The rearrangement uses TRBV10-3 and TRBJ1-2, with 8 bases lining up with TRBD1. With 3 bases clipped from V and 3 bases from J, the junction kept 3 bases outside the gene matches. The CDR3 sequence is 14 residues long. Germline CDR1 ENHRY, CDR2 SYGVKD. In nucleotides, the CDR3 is TGTGCCATCAGTGAAGGACAGGGACACTATGGCTACACCTTC. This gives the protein CAISEGQGHYGYTF.

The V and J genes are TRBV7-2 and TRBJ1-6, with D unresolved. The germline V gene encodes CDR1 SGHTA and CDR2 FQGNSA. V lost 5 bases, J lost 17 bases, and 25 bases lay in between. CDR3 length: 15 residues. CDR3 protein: CASSTLLVYEQYFHF. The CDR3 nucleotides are TGTGCCAGCAGCACCTTGCTAGTCTACGAGCAGTACTTCCACTTT.

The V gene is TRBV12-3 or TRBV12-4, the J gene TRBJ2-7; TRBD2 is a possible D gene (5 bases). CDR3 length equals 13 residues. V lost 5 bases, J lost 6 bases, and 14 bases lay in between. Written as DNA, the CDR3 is TGTGCCAGCAGTCCCCAGGCGGGTACCGAGCAGTACTTC. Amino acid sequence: CASSPQAGTEQYF.

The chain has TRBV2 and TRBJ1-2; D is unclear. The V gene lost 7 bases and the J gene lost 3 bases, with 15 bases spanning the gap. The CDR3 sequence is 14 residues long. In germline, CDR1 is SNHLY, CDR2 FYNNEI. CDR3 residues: CASKSQERHYGYTF. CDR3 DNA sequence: TGTGCCAGCAAATCGCAGGAGCGTCACTATGGCTACACCTTC.

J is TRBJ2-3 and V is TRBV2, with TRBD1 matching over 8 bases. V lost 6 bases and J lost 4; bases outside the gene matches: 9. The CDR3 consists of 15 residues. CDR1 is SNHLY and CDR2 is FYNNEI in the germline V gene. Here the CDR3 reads CASREQGGRADTQYF. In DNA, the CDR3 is TGTGCCAGCAGGGAACAGGGGGGACGCGCAGATACGCAGTATTTT.

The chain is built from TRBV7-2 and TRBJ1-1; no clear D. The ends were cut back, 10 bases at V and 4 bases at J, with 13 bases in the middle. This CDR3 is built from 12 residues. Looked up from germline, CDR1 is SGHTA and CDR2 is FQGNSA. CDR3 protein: CAIQTIITEAFF. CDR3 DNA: TGTGCCATACAGACCATAATCACTGAAGCTTTCTTT. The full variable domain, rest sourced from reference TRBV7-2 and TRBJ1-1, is GAGVSQSPSNKVTEKGKDVELRCDPISGHTALYWYRQSLGQGLEFLIYFQGNSAPDKSGLPSDRFSAERTGGSVSTLTIQRTQQEDSAVYLCAIQTIITEAFFGQGTRLTVV.

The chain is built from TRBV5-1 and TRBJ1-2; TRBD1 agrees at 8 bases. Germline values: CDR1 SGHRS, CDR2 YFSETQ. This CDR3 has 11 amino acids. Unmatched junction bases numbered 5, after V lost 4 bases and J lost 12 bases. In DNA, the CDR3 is TGCGCCAGCAGCCGCAGGGGGCGCGACACCTTC. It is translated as CASSRRGRDTF.

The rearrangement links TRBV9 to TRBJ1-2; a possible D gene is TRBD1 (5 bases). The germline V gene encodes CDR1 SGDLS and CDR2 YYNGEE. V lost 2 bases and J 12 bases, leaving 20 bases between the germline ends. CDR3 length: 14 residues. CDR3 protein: CASSVHTRGSPNTF. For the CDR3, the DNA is TGTGCCAGCAGCGTGCACACGCGGGGGTCACCAAACACCTTC.

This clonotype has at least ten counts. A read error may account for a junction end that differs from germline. CDR3 sequence reads: CASSVVENTGELFF. The CDR3 nucleotides read TGTGCTAGCAGCGTAGTAGAGAACACCGGGGAGCTGTTTTTT. This chain links TRBV7-7 with TRBJ2-2; no firm D call. The CDR3 is 14 amino acids. Per germline, CDR1 SSHAT and CDR2 FNYEAQ (reference sequence).